The rows below give T cell receptor beta chains drawn from one sample of a study of cytomegalovirus exposure and HLA in healthy donors. The protocol was immunoSEQ multiplex PCR, while the TCRdb copy is restricted to in-frame clones and leaves out a portion. The repertoire holds some 130,000 clones, with roughly four fifths as singletons. Sequenced: PBMCs. These receptors were taken from a man younger than 40 in good health and CMV-seropositive. Each CDR3 is given with its conserved first and last residue. A D gene is named only where the DNA matches it firmly. A clone size is listed for some rows: how often the clone was seen (once, few, many), or a class if it is expanded.

j_call,clone_size,cdr3_length,v_call,d_call,cdr3_nt,cdr3_aa
TRBJ1-2,few,13,TRBV7-9,NA,TGTGCCAGCAGCCAACACCTTAACTATGGCTACACCTTC,CASSQHLNYGYTF
TRBJ2-6,once,14,TRBV2,NA,TGTGCCAGCTCCGACAGTTCTGGGGCCAACGTCCTGACTTTC,CASSDSSGANVLTF
TRBJ2-5,NA,12,TRBV29-1,TRBD1,TGCAGCGTTTGGGACAGCCAAGAGACCCAGTACTTC,CSVWDSQETQYF
TRBJ2-3,NA,17,TRBV5-1,TRBD2,TGCGCCAGCAGCAGGGGTAGCGGGGGCCCCCACACAGATACGCAGTATTTT,CASSRGSGGPHTDTQYF
TRBJ2-3,many,14,TRBV5-6,NA,TGTGCCAGCAGCTTGGCCGCGGGCACAGATACGCAGTATTTT,CASSLAAGTDTQYF
TRBJ2-3,NA,18,TRBV30,TRBD2,TGTGCCTGGAGTGTAGGGTCCCCGGGACTAGCTGGGGGGGATACGCAGTATTTT,CAWSVGSPGLAGGDTQYF
TRBJ2-7,NA,11,TRBV30,NA,TGTGCCTGGAGTTTCGCGGGCGAGCAGTACTTC,CAWSFAGEQYF
TRBJ1-1,many,14,TRBV2,NA,TGTGCCAGCAAAGCGGGATACATGAACACTGAAGCTTTCTTT,CASKAGYMNTEAFF
TRBJ2-1,NA,15,TRBV7-2,TRBD2,TGTGCCAGCAGCCCCGGTGGGCGGGAGGCCCTCCCCCAGTTCTTC,CASSPGGREALPQFF
TRBJ1-1,NA,14,TRBV14,NA,TGTGCCAGCAGCCCCCGGGGGTCGAACACTGAAGCTTTCTTT,CASSPRGSNTEAFF
TRBJ2-7,NA,16,TRBV9,TRBD1,TGTGCCAGCAGCGTAGATTCGGGACAGGGGATCTACGAGCAGTACTTC,CASSVDSGQGIYEQYF
TRBJ2-7,NA,14,TRBV6-6,NA,TGTGCCAGCAGTTACCGCGGCGGCACCTACGAGCAGTACTTC,CASSYRGGTYEQYF
TRBJ1-2,NA,15,TRBV2,NA,TGTGCCAGCAGTGACGGTATCAGGGGCGGCTATGGCTACACCTTC,CASSDGIRGGYGYTF
TRBJ2-1,NA,15,TRBV5-5,TRBD1,TGTGCCAGCAGCTTGGCACAGGGGACCTACAATGAGCAGTTCTTC,CASSLAQGTYNEQFF
TRBJ1-1,NA,15,TRBV6-5,TRBD1,TGTGCCAGCAGTCCCCTGACAGGGGGCTGGACTGAAGCTTTCTTT,CASSPLTGGWTEAFF
TRBJ2-7,NA,15,TRBV7-6,NA,TGTGCCAGCAGCTTAGATGAGGGTATCTCCTACGAGCAGTACTTC,CASSLDEGISYEQYF
TRBJ1-1,NA,15,TRBV11-2,NA,TGTGCCAGCAGCCCTGGGCCGGTGGGGAACACTGAAGCTTTCTTT,CASSPGPVGNTEAFF
TRBJ2-5,NA,13,TRBV6-4,TRBD2,TGTGCCAGCAGTGTGGGGGAGGGAGAGACCCAGTACTTC,CASSVGEGETQYF
TRBJ2-3,once,20,TRBV4-1,TRBD2,TGCGCCAGCAGCCAAGATTTCTACCGACTAGCGGGAGGGCCATCAGATACGCAGTATTTT,CASSQDFYRLAGGPSDTQYF
TRBJ1-1,NA,16,TRBV5-6,NA,TGTGCCAGCAGCAGGGGTCAGGGAGGGGAGAACACTGAAGCTTTCTTT,CASSRGQGGENTEAFF
TRBJ1-3,NA,14,TRBV5-4,NA,TGTGCCAGCAGCCCGCGGGTCTCTGGAAACACCATATATTTT,CASSPRVSGNTIYF
TRBJ2-5,NA,15,TRBV10-1,TRBD1,TGCGCCAGCAGTAAATCGACAGGGGGCAGGGAGACCCAGTACTTC,CASSKSTGGRETQYF
TRBJ2-3,NA,15,TRBV9,NA,TGTGCCAGCAGCGTAGAGGGGCTAAACACAGATACGCAGTATTTT,CASSVEGLNTDTQYF
TRBJ1-1,NA,14,TRBV7-3,TRBD1,TGTGCCAGCAGCTTGACAGGGGGGCGATCTGAAGCTTTCTTT,CASSLTGGRSEAFF
TRBJ2-7,NA,16,TRBV7-6,TRBD2,TGTGCCAGCAGCTTAGGGTCCGGACTAGCGAGTTACGAGCAGTACTTC,CASSLGSGLASYEQYF
TRBJ2-3,NA,16,TRBV10-1,TRBD2,TGCGCCAGCAGTGATAGACTAGCGGGAGGCACAGATACGCAGTATTTT,CASSDRLAGGTDTQYF
TRBJ2-7,NA,11,TRBV18,NA,TGTGCCAGCTCACCAACACACGAGCAGTACTTC,CASSPTHEQYF
TRBJ1-2,NA,14,TRBV30,NA,TGTGCCTGGAGTGGGTCGACACGCAACTATGGCTACACCTTC,CAWSGSTRNYGYTF
TRBJ1-1,NA,12,TRBV5-1,TRBD1,TGCGCCAGCAGGCAAACAGGGGTTGAAGCTTTCTTT,CASRQTGVEAFF
TRBJ2-3,NA,18,TRBV2,NA,TGTGCCAGCAGTGAAGCTAGGAAAACAGGACGTAGCACAGATACGCAGTATTTT,CASSEARKTGRSTDTQYF
TRBJ2-1,once,16,TRBV11-2,TRBD1,TGTGCCAGCAGCCTACTTACGGGACAGCCTTACAATGAGCAGTTCTTC,CASSLLTGQPYNEQFF
TRBJ2-3,NA,15,TRBV5-1,NA,TGCGCCAGCAGCTTTGGCGGGCTTAGCACAGATACGCAGTATTTT,CASSFGGLSTDTQYF
TRBJ1-1,NA,14,TRBV5-1,TRBD1,TGCGCCAGCAGCCTCGGGACAGTGAACACTGAAGCTTTCTTT,CASSLGTVNTEAFF
TRBJ2-7,once,13,TRBV2,NA,TGTGCCAGCAGAGAGGACATCGCCTACGAGCAGTACTTC,CASREDIAYEQYF
TRBJ1-1,NA,12,TRBV11-3,NA,TGTGCCAGCAGCTTGAGGAACACTGAAGCTTTCTTT,CASSLRNTEAFF
TRBJ1-2,NA,13,TRBV7-9,NA,TGTGCCAGCAGCTTCCAGGGAAGGTATGGCTACACCTTC,CASSFQGRYGYTF
TRBJ1-2,NA,11,TRBV20-1,NA,TGCAGTGCTAGTACGGTCTATGGCTACACCTTC,CSASTVYGYTF
TRBJ2-1,many,15,TRBV7-3,NA,TGTGCCAGCAGCCCTTTCAGGGGCCTGGACAATGAGCAGTTCTTC,CASSPFRGLDNEQFF
TRBJ2-3,NA,16,TRBV9,TRBD1,TGTGCCAGCAGCATACGAAGGACAGGGGGTTCAGATACGCAGTATTTT,CASSIRRTGGSDTQYF
TRBJ2-7,NA,15,TRBV11-2,TRBD1,TGTGCCAGCAGCTTAGGGGACAGCGTTTCCTACGAGCAGTACTTC,CASSLGDSVSYEQYF
TRBJ2-2,NA,13,TRBV9,NA,TGTGCCAGCAGCGTTTCTCCGGGGGGGGAGCTGTTTTTT,CASSVSPGGELFF
TRBJ1-4,NA,17,TRBV13,NA,TGTGCCAGCAGCTTGGGCCCCGTAGGTGCAACTAATGAAAAACTGTTTTTT,CASSLGPVGATNEKLFF
TRBJ2-7,NA,15,TRBV7-3,TRBD2,TGTGCCAGCAGCTTAGGGGGTGGCGGGAGGTACGAGCAGTACTTC,CASSLGGGGRYEQYF
TRBJ2-7,NA,14,TRBV15,NA,TGTGCCACCAGCAGCGGGACAACAGACTACGAGCAGTACTTC,CATSSGTTDYEQYF
TRBJ2-1,NA,15,TRBV5-4,TRBD1,TGTGCCAGCAGCCCAGCTCGACAGGGGGCCAATGAGCAGTTCTTC,CASSPARQGANEQFF
TRBJ2-2,NA,12,TRBV9,TRBD2,TGTGCCAGCCGGCGGGAGAAAGGGGAGCTGTTTTTT,CASRREKGELFF
TRBJ2-3,once,15,TRBV6-6,TRBD1,TGTGCCAGCACTTACCGGGACAGAGACACAGATACGCAGTATTTT,CASTYRDRDTDTQYF
TRBJ2-7,NA,14,TRBV18,NA,TGTGCCAGCTCGGCGGGATCAACTTCCTACGAGCAGTACTTC,CASSAGSTSYEQYF
TRBJ2-7,NA,16,TRBV5-4,NA,TGTGCCAGCAGCTTGGGAGGGCACAGGGATCTGGGCGAGCAGTACTTC,CASSLGGHRDLGEQYF
TRBJ1-4,NA,16,TRBV5-1,TRBD1,TGCGCCAGCAGCTTAGGCGACAGGGGCCTAAATGAAAAACTGTTTTTT,CASSLGDRGLNEKLFF
TRBJ2-1,NA,16,TRBV10-3,TRBD2,TGTGCCATCAGTGGGGTTAGCGGGAGCGCCGGGAATGAGCAGTTCTTC,CAISGVSGSAGNEQFF
TRBJ2-3,NA,16,TRBV7-6,TRBD2,TGTGCCAGCAGCCCGTGGGCCAGCGGGGGGACAGATACGCAGTATTTT,CASSPWASGGTDTQYF
TRBJ2-3,NA,13,TRBV6-4,NA,TGTGCCAGCAGAGCGACTAGCACAGATACGCAGTATTTT,CASRATSTDTQYF